The 23 T cell receptor beta chains below come from one sample, sequenced in a study of cytomegalovirus exposure and HLA in healthy donors. It was with 60 Vbeta and 13 Jbeta primers that the PCR ran. Assay: immunoSEQ multiplex PCR; the TCRdb copy retains only in-frame clones and omits some. The repertoire holds 200,000 to 300,000 clones, with more than 75% as singletons. Input material: PBMCs. The receptors come from a girl aged 2-10 years in good health and CMV-seronegative.

This chain links TRBV5-1 with TRBJ2-5; 7 bases match TRBD1. The J call may be wrong; the DNA end is better matched by TRBJ2-7. This CDR3 comprises 13 residues. CDR1 and CDR2 from the germline V gene are SGHRS and YFSETQ. The CDR3 region has the DNA TGCGCCAGCACCCACGACAGGGCCTACGAGCAGTACTTC. Its protein product is CASTHDRAYEQYF.

The chain is built from TRBV19 and TRBJ2-1, with a tentative D call TRBD2 (6 bases). The germline V gene encodes CDR1 LNHDA and CDR2 SQIVND (reference sequence). This CDR3 is built from 17 residues. V was shortened by 4 bases and J by 7 bases, with 23 bases between the two germline ends. CDR3 amino acids: CASSTGGFAGRNNEQFF. The CDR3 DNA reads as TGTGCCAGTAGTACGGGCGGGTTTGCAGGGAGGAATAATGAGCAGTTCTTC.

This chain joins TRBV14 and TRBJ2-7; 10 bases match TRBD1. Germline trimming cut 1 base from V and 2 bases from J; bases unmatched to any gene: 20. The germline V gene encodes CDR1 SGHDN and CDR2 FVKESK. The CDR3 totals 21 residues. CDR3 coding DNA: TGTGCCAGCAGCCAAGTACAGCGGTGGGACAGGGGCCTGAACGAAACCTACGAGCAGTACTTC. The encoded protein is CASSQVQRWDRGLNETYEQYF.

This chain connects TRBV6-4 to TRBJ2-3, with a tentative D call TRBD1 (6 bases). Germline V gene sequence: CDR1 MRHNA, CDR2 SNTAGT. The V end lost 5 bases, the J end lost 2 bases, and 11 bases lay between the germline ends. This CDR3 spans 14 amino acids. CDR3 amino acids: CASSQTGLTDTQYF. The CDR3 DNA reads as TGTGCCAGCAGTCAGACAGGCCTCACAGATACGCAGTATTTT.

The chain links TRBV5-1 to TRBJ1-1; D remains ambiguous. Germline V gene data show CDR1 as SGHRS and CDR2 as YFSETQ. The ends were cut back, 0 bases at V and 5 bases at J, with 14 bases in the middle. The CDR3 totals 15 residues. The CDR3 reads CASSLEAGYATEAFF. As DNA, the CDR3 is TGCGCCAGCAGCTTGGAAGCAGGATATGCGACTGAAGCTTTCTTT.

For this clone: Germline is not matched at one junction end, which may reflect a read error. The same CDR3 also results from other DNA sequences found in this sample. This rearrangement joins TRBV2 to TRBJ1-1; a possible D gene is TRBD1 (5 bases). Germline CDR1 SNHLY, CDR2 FYNNEI. The CDR3 totals 16 residues. CDR3 residues: CASILDSYLMNTEAFF. The CDR3 DNA is TGTGCCAGCATTCTAGACAGCTACCTTATGAACACTGAGGCTTTCTTT. Full variable domain (rest looked up from reference TRBV2 and TRBJ1-1): EPEVTQTPSHQVTQMGQEVILRCVPISNHLYFYWYRQILGQKVEFLVSFYNNEISEKSEIFDDQFSVERPDGSNFTLKIRSTKLEDSAMYFCASILDSYLMNTEAFFGQGTRLTVV.

V usage is TRBV7-3 and J usage is TRBJ2-1; D ambiguous. V dropped 0 bases and J dropped 7 bases, with 13 bases sitting between them. This CDR3 is 15 amino acids long. The V gene's germline CDR1 is SGHTA and CDR2 FQGTGA. The CDR3 here is CASSLTSTLWNEQFF. CDR3 DNA sequence: TGTGCCAGCAGCTTAACCTCTACTTTGTGGAATGAGCAGTTCTTC.

This chain links TRBV4-2 with TRBJ2-2, with 10 bases matching TRBD2. V shed 3 bases, J shed 5 bases, and the junction held 6 bases outside the gene matches. The germline CDR1 and CDR2 sequences are LGHNA and YNFKEQ. The length of the CDR3 is 16 residues. CDR3: CASSQERGGRTGELFF. Here the CDR3 DNA reads TGTGCCAGCAGCCAGGAGCGGGGGGGCAGGACCGGGGAGCTGTTTTTT.

CDR3 loop: CASSIRGEGGHSPLHF. CDR3 sequence (DNA): TGTGCCAGTAGTATAAGAGGGGAAGGGGGCCATTCACCCCTCCACTTT. The chain recombines TRBV19 with TRBJ1-6; 7 bases map to TRBD1. Per the germline V gene, CDR1 is LNHDA and CDR2 is SQIVND (reference sequence). The V and J ends lost 2 bases and 8 bases, in that order; junction bases with no gene match: 9. This CDR3 has 16 amino acids.

In DNA form, the CDR3 reads TGTGCCAGCAGGCCCCCTTTGATGGGAGGCCCGGTCGAGTGGTTCTTC. The encoded protein is CASRPPLMGGPVEWFF. The chain employs TRBV6-6 and TRBJ2-1; D is perhaps TRBD2 (6 bases). CDR3 size: 16 residues. V was trimmed by 6 bases and J by 15 bases, leaving 30 bases between them. CDR1 is MNHNY, CDR2 SVGAGI, per germline (reference sequence).

Remarks on this clone: The sample holds other DNA sequences that translate to the same CDR3. This rearrangement joins TRBV27 to TRBJ1-5; D uncertain. Germline V gene sequence: CDR1 MNHEY, CDR2 SMNVEV (reference sequence). The CDR3 has 14 amino acids. Trimming cost V 0 bases and J 2 bases, with 5 bases left between them. The CDR3 is CASSLSSGNQPQHF. In DNA form, the CDR3 reads TGTGCCAGCAGTTTATCGTCTGGCAATCAGCCCCAGCATTTT.

V usage is TRBV7-9 and J usage is TRBJ1-1; D is ambiguous. Germline V gene lookup returns CDR1 SEHNR and CDR2 FQNEAQ (reference sequence). The CDR3 covers 14 residues. Trimming cost V 5 bases and J 3 bases, with 13 bases left between them. The CDR3 loop reads CASSPLVFDTEAFF. DNA of the CDR3: TGTGCCAGCAGCCCCCTAGTGTTTGACACTGAAGCTTTCTTT.

This chain uses TRBV30 with TRBJ1-6, with a tentative D call TRBD1 (6 bases). Germline V lookup: CDR1 GTSNPN, CDR2 SVGIG (reference sequence). Between the trimmed V and J ends, which lost 4 bases and 10 bases, there was a span of 20 bases. This CDR3 comprises 15 residues. The CDR3 region is CAWTSSRGLGSPLHF. DNA of the CDR3: TGTGCCTGGACTTCGTCCAGGGGCCTGGGGTCACCCCTCCACTTT. The whole variable domain, remainder taken from reference TRBV30 and TRBJ1-6, is SQTIHQWPATLVQPVGSPLSLECTVEGTSNPNLYWYRQAAGRGLQLLFYSVGIGQISSEVPQNLSASRPQDRQFILSSKKLLLSDSGFYLCAWTSSRGLGSPLHFGNGTRLTVT.

The CDR3 bases are TGTGCCAGCAGCCCCGGCGGGGGGGCCTCCTACAATGAGCAGTTCTTC. Amino acid sequence: CASSPGGGASYNEQFF. The chain uses TRBV7-6 and TRBJ2-1; 9 bases line up with TRBD2. Per germline, CDR1 SGHVS and CDR2 FNYEAQ. This CDR3 contains 16 residues. Trimming cost V 5 bases and J 0 bases; bases outside gene matches: 5.

This chain links TRBV7-9 with TRBJ2-2, with TRBD1 matching over 7 bases. V was pared by 4 bases and J by 4 bases, with 6 bases of the junction left unmatched. The CDR3 extends over 15 amino acids. Germline V CDR1 and CDR2: SEHNR, FQNEAQ (reference sequence). DNA for the CDR3: TGTGCCAGCAGCTCTTGGACAGGTCGCACCGGGGAGCTGTTTTTT. The encoded protein is CASSSWTGRTGELFF.

In this sample, this clone turned up a few times. The chain couples TRBV6-6 to TRBJ1-5; maybe TRBD1 (6 bases). The V end lost 10 bases, the J end lost 0 bases, and 13 bases lay between the germline ends. Germline loops: CDR1 MNHNY, CDR2 SVGAGI (reference sequence). The CDR3 runs 14 residues. This CDR3 is CATRDTHSNQPQHF. The CDR3 DNA follows: TGTGCCACCCGGGACACTCATAGCAATCAGCCCCAGCATTTT.

The V and J genes are TRBV4-2 and TRBJ2-5, with 10 bases lining up with TRBD2. CDR1 and CDR2 (germline): LGHNA, YNFKEQ. The CDR3 extends over 15 amino acids. Unmatched junction bases numbered 2, after V lost 0 bases and J lost 4 bases. The CDR3: CASSQEAGGPETQYF. The CDR3, as DNA: TGTGCCAGCAGCCAAGAAGCGGGGGGGCCAGAGACCCAGTACTTC.

This chain uses TRBV6-5 with TRBJ1-5; D is unresolved. The ends were cut back, 4 bases at V and 6 bases at J, with 13 bases in the middle. CDR1 is MNHEY and CDR2 is SVGAGI in the germline V gene. The length of the CDR3 is 14 residues. CDR3 sequence reads: CASSFRVVGQPQHF. CDR3 DNA: TGTGCCAGCAGTTTTCGGGTGGTTGGTCAGCCCCAGCATTTT.

The rearrangement links TRBV14 to TRBJ1-1, with TRBD1 matching 7 bases. This CDR3 region has 15 residues. From germline, CDR1 is SGHDN and CDR2 FVKESK. The J segment lost 4 bases and the V segment lost 4 bases, leaving 9 bases of the junction unmatched. CDR3 nucleotide sequence: TGTGCCAGCAGCCCCCAGGCAGGGGGGACCACTGAAGCTTTCTTT. Protein: CASSPQAGGTTEAFF.

The chain links TRBV7-3 to TRBJ2-3; 15 nucleotides line up with TRBD2. Germline CDR1 reads SGHTA; CDR2 reads FQGTGA. V was clipped by 5 bases and J by 6 bases; unmatched bases: 3. The CDR3 is 15 amino acids. The CDR3 spells CASSEGTSGGDTQYF. As DNA, the CDR3 is TGTGCCAGCAGCGAAGGGACTAGCGGGGGGGATACGCAGTATTTT.

The chain is built from TRBV6-5 and TRBJ1-6; TRBD1 might be the D (5 bases). Germline V CDR1 and CDR2: MNHEY, SVGAGI. The V end was cut by 7 bases, the J end by 5 bases, with 9 bases between. The CDR3 is made up of 13 amino acids. The CDR3 DNA follows: TGTGCCAGCAATGGACATGATAATTCACCCCTCCACTTT. Protein: CASNGHDNSPLHF.

V usage is TRBV7-7 and J usage is TRBJ2-1; 9 bases are shared with TRBD2. Germline V gene lookup returns CDR1 SSHAT and CDR2 FNYEAQ (reference sequence). The CDR3 spans 15 residues. Losses at the gene ends were 5 bases for V and 1 base for J; bases not matched to a gene: 3. CDR3 sequence (DNA): TGTGCCAGCAGCCCCCTAGCGGGGTCCTACAATGAGCAGTTCTTC. Its translation: CASSPLAGSYNEQFF.

This clone was picked up one time. The chain carries TRBV6-1 and TRBJ1-6; D is uncertain. V dropped 0 bases and J dropped 2 bases, with 11 bases sitting between them. The CDR3 runs 17 residues. Germline-derived CDR1 and CDR2 are MNHNS and SASEGT. This CDR3 is CASSEALDFPYNSPLHF. The CDR3 coding sequence is TGTGCCAGCAGTGAAGCGCTGGACTTTCCCTATAATTCACCCCTCCACTTT.